This TCR beta chain was recorded in a study of early T cells in non-severe SARS-CoV-2 infection. One entry per CDR3 protein results from TCRdb running MiXCR on the 5' RACE reads. The sample gives about 39,000 distinct CDR3 sequences, around 5.8% of which show up once; roughly 4% is in the top ten. CDR3 length: 12 residues. V was clipped by 2 bases and J by 15 bases, with 13 bases between them. Per the germline V gene, CDR1 is MNHEY and CDR2 is SVGEGT. This clonotype has at least ten counts. This sequence joins TRBV6-2 or TRBV6-3 and TRBJ2-2, with D possibly TRBD2 on 5 matching bases. The sequence came from an adult who was a healthcare worker with PCR-confirmed SARS-CoV-2 infection or an uninfected control (not recorded which). This sample comprised whole blood, obtained at baseline. The CDR3 DNA reads TGTGCCAGCAGTTACGGTTCGGCCGGGGTGTTTTTT. This encodes CASSYGSAGVFF.